The sequence of this T cell receptor beta chain was determined in a study of Graves' ophthalmopathy and Graves' hyperthyroidism. This clonotype was picked up many times. Its target is not known. The study, taken as a whole, reports: Sensitivity reached about 70% and specificity about 73% when the model predicted ophthalmopathy progression. Clonotypes were expanded in thyroid at above 0.001 frequency, and most also appeared in blood.

Transcripts of RNA were the source for amplifying TCR beta CDR3 regions. A first-round RT-PCR used HTBI primers, followed by a second-round multiplex PCR. MiXCR, run by TCRdb on the multiplex PCR reads, gives a single entry per CDR3 protein. Of around 1.1 million distinct CDR3 sequences detected, about 38% appear once; the ten largest clones hold roughly 11%. Germline-derived CDR1 and CDR2 are LNHDA and SQIVND (reference sequence). This CDR3 has 14 residues. J was trimmed by 8 bases and V by 5 bases; bases with no gene match: 5. The authors enrolled newly diagnosed hyperthyroidism patients aged 18 to 65 with under 2 months' duration. Clinical symptoms and serum thyroxine were used for diagnosis; TRAb, thyroid ultrasound and orbital computed tomography were also relied on.

This chain connects TRBV19 to TRBJ1-4, with TRBD1 matching over 10 bases. The TCR comes from an adult man with Graves' hyperthyroidism. The sample comprised peripheral blood or thyroid tissue (not recorded which). The CDR3 sequence is CASSYPGQGEKLFF. The CDR3 DNA sequence: TGTGCCAGTAGTTATCCGGGACAGGGGGAAAAACTGTTTTTT.